This TCR beta chain comes out of a study of monozygotic twins with inflammatory bowel disease. TCRdb processed the 5' RACE reads again and assigns one entry to each CDR3 protein, with no DNA. The sample has over 35,000 distinct CDR3 sequences. Per the germline V gene, CDR1 is SGHRS and CDR2 is YFSETQ. The CDR3 totals 15 residues. The sequence was obtained from a human donor with ulcerative colitis or Crohn's disease, or a healthy co-twin of an affected twin (not recorded which). Sample: blood. This chain uses TRBV5-1 with TRBJ1-1; the D call from TCRdb, TRBD1, cannot be confirmed without DNA. CDR3 in amino acids: CASSVLSGQGTEAFF.